A single sample is the source of the 28 T cell receptor beta chains below, sequenced in a study of T cell responses to AZD1222 COVID-19 vaccine. Clones were sequenced by immunoSEQ multiplex PCR, and TCRdb holds only the in-frame ones, with some missing. The table includes more than 80,000 clones, roughly 90% detected once. The sample was peripheral blood, taken 28 days after the second AZD1222 dose. Receptors originate from an adult who received the AZD1222 COVID-19 vaccine.

V and J are TRBV3-1 (or the pseudogene TRBV3-2) and TRBJ1-5, with D uncertain. The V gene lost 4 bases and the J gene lost 4 bases, with 11 bases spanning the gap. Germline lookup yields CDR1 LGHDT and CDR2 YNNKEL (reference sequence). The CDR3 loop spans 14 amino acids. CDR3: CASSPQWGNQPQHF. The CDR3 nucleotides are TGTGCCAGCAGCCCCCAGTGGGGTAATCAGCCCCAGCATTTT.

The V call is TRBV11-3, the J call TRBJ1-1; D is uncertain. CDR3 length: 14 amino acids. The germline V gene encodes CDR1 SGHNT and CDR2 YENEEA. The germline V and J ends were trimmed by 5 bases and 2 bases, with 12 bases remaining between them. CDR3 loop: CASSHHDGNTEAFF. CDR3 nucleotides: TGTGCCAGCAGCCACCACGACGGAAACACTGAAGCTTTCTTT.

The V call is TRBV18, the J call TRBJ1-5; D gene ambiguous. CDR3 length equals 16 residues. Germline V CDR1 and CDR2: KGHSH, LQKENI. The germline V and J ends were trimmed by 3 bases and 5 bases, with 17 bases remaining between them. CDR3 nucleotides: TGTGCCAGCTCACCTGGAAAAACTGGAGAATATCAGCCCCAGCATTTT. Translating it yields CASSPGKTGEYQPQHF.

This clone was picked up one time. The chain recombines TRBV7-9 with TRBJ1-1; D ambiguous. Germline CDR1 reads SEHNR; CDR2 reads FQNEAQ (reference sequence). Trimming shortened V by 3 bases and J by 1 base, and 6 bases separated the two germline ends. This CDR3 has 13 amino acids. The CDR3 reads CASSLEPNTEAFF. DNA for the CDR3: TGTGCCAGCAGCTTGGAGCCGAACACTGAAGCTTTCTTT.

The chain links TRBV7-9 to TRBJ2-3, with no clear D. The germline gives CDR1 SEHNR, CDR2 FQNEAQ (reference sequence). Trimming removed 1 base from V and 6 bases from J, with 14 bases in between. The CDR3 is 15 amino acids. CDR3 sequence: CASSLGGTSRDTQYF. For the CDR3, the DNA is TGTGCCAGCAGCTTAGGTGGCACCTCCCGGGATACGCAGTATTTT. Full variable domain (missing parts from reference TRBV7-9 and TRBJ2-3): DTGVSQNPRHKITKRGQNVTFRCDPISEHNRLYWYRQTLGQGPEFLTYFQNEAQLEKSRLLSDRFSAERPKGSFSTLEIQRTEQGDSAMYLCASSLGGTSRDTQYFGPGTRLTVL.

The V call is TRBV30, the J call TRBJ1-1; D might be TRBD1 (5 bases). V dropped 2 bases and J dropped 0 bases, with 10 bases sitting between them. Germline V lookup: CDR1 GTSNPN, CDR2 SVGIG (reference sequence). The CDR3 runs to 14 residues. The CDR3 DNA sequence: TGTGCCTGGAGTTGGGGGACTATGAACACTGAAGCTTTCTTT. Translated: CAWSWGTMNTEAFF.

This sequence joins TRBV19 and TRBJ1-6, with D perhaps TRBD1 (6 bases). Germline-derived CDR1 and CDR2 are LNHDA and SQIVND (reference sequence). Trimming cost V 7 bases and J 11 bases, with 21 bases left between them. This CDR3 contains 15 residues. CDR3 sequence: CASTPTQGLAAPLHF. Written as DNA, the CDR3 is TGTGCCAGTACCCCAACTCAGGGGTTGGCGGCACCCCTCCACTTT.

This chain joins TRBV7-5 and TRBJ1-2; TRBD1 is taken as the D call from the table, unchecked against the DNA. TRBV7-5 is reported as a pseudogene. The CDR3 runs 14 residues. This chain's CDR3 is CARSQPQGIYGYTF. The CDR3 region has the DNA TGTGCCAGAAGCCAACCACAGGGGATTTATGGCTACACCTTC.

In this sample, this clone turned up once. The chain uses TRBV4-1 and TRBJ2-7; no firm D call. Germline V gene sequence: CDR1 MGHRA, CDR2 YSYEKL. The V gene lost 1 base and the J gene lost 1 base, with 11 bases spanning the gap. The CDR3 has 15 residues. The chain's CDR3 is CASSQGVRSSYEQYF. DNA for the CDR3: TGCGCCAGCAGCCAAGGGGTTAGATCATCCTACGAGCAGTACTTC.

Only one count was recorded for this clone. The chain combines TRBV19 with TRBJ1-3; D is possibly TRBD1 (5 bases). Germline assignment: CDR1 LNHDA and CDR2 SQIVND (reference sequence). The CDR3 runs to 16 residues. Trimming removed 3 bases from V and 2 bases from J, with 14 bases in between. CDR3 loop: CASSMVSGATGNTIYF. In DNA form, the CDR3 reads TGTGCCAGTAGTATGGTCAGTGGGGCTACTGGAAACACCATATATTTT.

V usage is TRBV5-1 and J usage is TRBJ1-2; perhaps TRBD1 as D (6 bases). The CDR3 totals 15 residues. V lost 4 bases, J lost 6 bases, and 19 bases lay in between. Germline CDR1 reads SGHRS; CDR2 reads YFSETQ. The CDR3 is CASSPRDTGSDGYTF. The CDR3 bases are TGCGCCAGCAGCCCCCGGGACACTGGCAGTGATGGCTACACCTTC.

V and J are TRBV2 and TRBJ2-7; possibly TRBD1 or TRBD2 for D (5 bases each). The CDR3 loop spans 15 amino acids. Germline V CDR1 and CDR2: SNHLY, FYNNEI. V was shortened by 6 bases and J by 0 bases, with 15 bases between the two germline ends. The CDR3 DNA is TGTGCCAGCAGCGCCGGGACCGCAACCTCCTACGAGCAGTACTTC. Amino acids: CASSAGTATSYEQYF.

The chain recombines TRBV9 with TRBJ2-4; TRBD1 might be the D (5 bases). With 3 bases removed from V and 9 bases from J, the gap between germline ends came to 16 bases. The CDR3 has 14 amino acids. The V gene's germline CDR1 is SGDLS and CDR2 YYNGEE. CDR3 coding DNA: TGTGCCAGCAGCGCCCTCGACAGACTCGGCATTCAGTACTTC. Amino acids: CASSALDRLGIQYF.

This sequence joins TRBV30 and TRBJ2-2, with D possibly matching TRBD1 (6 bases). CDR1 is GTSNPN, CDR2 SVGIG, per germline (reference sequence). This CDR3 region has 16 residues. The ends were cut back, 5 bases at V and 4 bases at J, with 20 bases in the middle. The CDR3, as DNA: TGTGCCTGGGAACCCCCCGGACAGCGGCTCACCGGGGAGCTGTTTTTT. It is translated as CAWEPPGQRLTGELFF. Combining the CDR3 with reference TRBV30 and TRBJ2-2 gives the whole variable domain SQTIHQWPATLVQPVGSPLSLECTVEGTSNPNLYWYRQAAGRGLQLLFYSVGIGQISSEVPQNLSASRPQDRQFILSSKKLLLSDSGFYLCAWEPPGQRLTGELFFGEGSRLTVL.

V usage is TRBV28 and J usage is TRBJ2-4; TRBD1 might be the D (6 bases). Germline loops: CDR1 MDHEN, CDR2 SYDVKM. The CDR3 is 11 residues long. The V gene lost 5 bases and the J gene lost 14 bases, with 13 bases spanning the gap. CDR3: CASSGTRREYF. CDR3 nucleotide sequence: TGTGCCAGCAGTGGGACAAGGCGCGAGTACTTC. Using reference TRBV28 and TRBJ2-4 for the parts outside the CDR3, the full variable domain is DVKVTQSSRYLVKRTGEKVFLECVQDMDHENMFWYRQDPGLGLRLIYFSYDVKMKEKGDIPEGYSVSREKKERFSLILESASTNQTSMYLCASSGTRREYFGAGTRLSVL.

In its sample, this clone was seen once. The chain is built from TRBV3-1 (or the pseudogene TRBV3-2) and TRBJ2-1; 8 nucleotides line up with TRBD2. The CDR3 covers 16 residues. V lost 5 bases to trimming and J lost 4 bases; unmatched junction nucleotides: 10. The V gene's germline CDR1 is LGHDT and CDR2 YNNKEL (reference sequence). CDR3 DNA sequence: TGTGCCAGCAGCAGGGGAGTACTAGCGGTGTACAATGAGCAGTTCTTC. Protein: CASSRGVLAVYNEQFF.

This clone was recorded once. The chain has TRBV7-2 and TRBJ2-5; 8 bases are shared with TRBD1. The V gene end was trimmed by 5 bases and the J gene end by 5 bases; junction bases not matched to a gene: 10. The CDR3 covers 15 residues. The germline V gene has CDR1 SGHTA and CDR2 FQGNSA. CDR3 residues: CASSTRTGTGETQYF. CDR3 nucleotide sequence: TGTGCCAGCAGCACGCGGACAGGGACGGGGGAGACCCAGTACTTC. The whole variable domain, remainder taken from reference TRBV7-2 and TRBJ2-5, is GAGVSQSPSNKVTEKGKDVELRCDPISGHTALYWYRQSLGQGLEFLIYFQGNSAPDKSGLPSDRFSAERTGGSVSTLTIQRTQQEDSAVYLCASSTRTGTGETQYFGPGTRLLVL.

The chain has TRBV11-2 and TRBJ1-5; possible D gene TRBD1, 5 bases. CDR1 and CDR2 (germline): SGHAT, FQNNGV. The CDR3 sequence is 15 residues long. V was clipped by 3 bases and J by 4 bases, with 13 bases between them. The CDR3 reads CASSLGGRDNQPQHF. CDR3 coding DNA: TGTGCCAGCAGCTTGGGAGGCAGGGATAATCAGCCCCAGCATTTT.

The CDR3 DNA sequence: TGTGCCAGCAGCTTTAGCGGGGGGCCCTCCTACGAGCAGTACTTC. Its translation is CASSFSGGPSYEQYF. This chain links TRBV7-2 with TRBJ2-7; 10 nucleotides match TRBD2. V gave up 3 bases and J gave up 0 bases; unmatched junction bases: 2. Germline-derived CDR1 and CDR2 are SGHTA and FQGNSA. There are 15 residues in the CDR3.

V and J are TRBV11-3 and TRBJ1-4; 7 bases fit TRBD1. Trimming at V came to 2 bases and at J to 2 bases, leaving 2 bases not matched to a gene. Germline V gene sequence: CDR1 SGHNT, CDR2 YENEEA. The CDR3 covers 15 residues. The CDR3, as DNA: TGTGCCAGCAGCTTACAGGGGGGGACTAATGAAAAACTGTTTTTT. Translation gives CASSLQGGTNEKLFF.

The chain uses TRBV6-4 and TRBJ1-6; 8 nucleotides line up with TRBD1. V lost 2 bases and J lost 14; bases outside the gene matches: 14. Germline V gives CDR1 MRHNA, CDR2 SNTAGT. The CDR3 is 16 residues long. The CDR3 sequence: CASSDPWAGGGKTLHF. CDR3 nucleotides: TGTGCCAGCAGTGACCCCTGGGCAGGGGGCGGGAAAACCCTCCACTTT.

The rearrangement uses TRBV11-2 and TRBJ1-2; perhaps TRBD1 as D (5 bases). The CDR3 loop spans 14 amino acids. V lost 4 bases to trimming and J lost 1 base, with 10 bases between them. Germline-derived CDR1 and CDR2 are SGHAT and FQNNGV. CDR3 sequence reads: CASSSQGGNYGYTF. The CDR3 region has the DNA TGTGCCAGCAGCTCCCAGGGTGGTAACTATGGCTACACCTTC.

This clone was seen only once. V is TRBV4-2 and J is TRBJ2-5; the D gene is possibly TRBD2 (6 bases). Germline assignment: CDR1 LGHNA and CDR2 YNFKEQ. The V gene lost 8 bases and the J gene lost 5 bases, with 15 bases spanning the gap. This CDR3 spans 13 amino acids. The CDR3 DNA sequence: TGTGCCAGCGCAAAGGGAGGTTTGGAGACCCAGTACTTC. Translating it yields CASAKGGLETQYF.

The gene calls are TRBV3-1 (or the pseudogene TRBV3-2) and TRBJ2-1; 7 bases fit TRBD2. V shed 3 bases and J 2 bases; nucleotides not matched to a gene: 4. Germline lookup yields CDR1 LGHDT and CDR2 YNNKEL (reference sequence). The length of the CDR3 is 15 residues. The CDR3 reads CASSQGDYPYNEQFF. The CDR3 nucleotides read TGTGCCAGCAGCCAGGGGGACTACCCCTACAATGAGCAGTTCTTC.

The V gene is TRBV19, the J gene TRBJ1-2; D remains ambiguous. This CDR3 region has 12 residues. With 7 bases removed from V and 1 base from J, the gap between germline ends came to 7 bases. Germline CDR1 is LNHDA and CDR2 is SQIVND (reference sequence). The CDR3 DNA sequence: TGTGCCAGTAACGAGGGTAACTATGGCTACACCTTC. This translates into CASNEGNYGYTF.

Here the CDR3 reads CASSRLTRGVQTNTGELFF. The CDR3 nucleotides are TGTGCCAGCAGCCGACTGACCCGAGGGGTACAGACTAACACCGGGGAGCTGTTTTTT. The V call is TRBV14, the J call TRBJ2-2; TRBD1 or TRBD2 may be the D gene (5 bases each). Trimming removed 4 bases from V and 2 bases from J, with 23 bases in between. From germline, CDR1 is SGHDN and CDR2 FVKESK. The CDR3 totals 19 residues.

In the case of this clone: Sequence at one end of the junction differs from germline and may be a read error. The chain is built from TRBV9 and TRBJ1-2, with 9 positions matching TRBD1. CDR1 is SGDLS and CDR2 is YYNGEE in the germline V gene. CDR3 size: 13 residues. The CDR3 bases are TGTGCCAGCAGCTCCCCGGACAGGGGCTGGTTCGCCTTC. Its translation: CASSSPDRGWFAF.

The chain uses TRBV4-3 and TRBJ2-4, with no clear D. V was cut by 2 bases and J by 7 bases, with 12 bases left in between. The CDR3 has 14 residues. Looked up from germline, CDR1 is LGHNA and CDR2 is YSLEER. The CDR3 nucleotides read TGCGCCAGCAGCCAAAGCTGGACGGATAACATTCAGTACTTC. It encodes CASSQSWTDNIQYF.